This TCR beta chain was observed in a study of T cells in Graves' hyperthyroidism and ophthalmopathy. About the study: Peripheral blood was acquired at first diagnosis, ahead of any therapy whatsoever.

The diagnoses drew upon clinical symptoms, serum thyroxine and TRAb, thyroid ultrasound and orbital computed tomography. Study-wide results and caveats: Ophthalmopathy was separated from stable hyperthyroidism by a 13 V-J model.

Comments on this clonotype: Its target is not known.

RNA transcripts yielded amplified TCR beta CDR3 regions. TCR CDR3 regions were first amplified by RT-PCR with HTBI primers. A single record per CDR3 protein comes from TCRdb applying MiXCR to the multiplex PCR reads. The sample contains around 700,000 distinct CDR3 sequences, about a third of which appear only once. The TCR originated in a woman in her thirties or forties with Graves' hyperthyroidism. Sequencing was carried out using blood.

Here the CDR3 reads CASTSTGQTLNYGYTF. CDR3 in DNA: TGTGCCAGCACTTCGACGGGACAAACCCTTAACTATGGCTACACCTTC. The gene calls are TRBV25-1 and TRBJ1-2, with a weak D call TRBD1 (6 bases). V lost 7 bases, J lost 1 base, and 19 bases lay in between. Per germline, CDR1 MGHDK and CDR2 SYGVNS. The CDR3 contains 16 residues.